What follows describes a single T cell receptor beta chain. These data come from a study of OX40 agonist ivuxolimab in advanced cancers. V lost 0 bases to trimming and J lost 3 bases, with 10 bases between them. From germline, CDR1 is SGDLS and CDR2 YYNGEE. The CDR3 sequence is 14 residues long. Sequencing used immunoSEQ multiplex PCR; TCRdb keeps in-frame clones, though not all of them. The sample contains around 13,000 clones, under 80% of which appear only once. Material: CD4+ or CD8+ T cells sorted from blood, obtained in a trial of the OX40 agonist ivuxolimab. The genes are TRBV9 and TRBJ2-7, with D possibly being TRBD2 (6 bases). The sequence derives from an adult with an advanced solid tumor such as melanoma, head and neck, liver or kidney cancer. The CDR3 coding sequence is TGTGCCAGCAGCGTAGGAGCGGGTGACTACGAGCAGTACTTC. Translating gives CASSVGAGDYEQYF.